This TCR beta chain came from a study of T cell responses to AZD1222 COVID-19 vaccine. The CDR3 has 15 amino acids. V was trimmed by 2 bases and J by 9 bases, leaving 14 bases between them. The germline V gene encodes CDR1 SGHDN and CDR2 FVKESK. Generated by immunoSEQ multiplex PCR, the TCRdb table keeps only in-frame clones and is missing some. The table shows over 150,000 clones, with about nine tenths occurring only once. The rearrangement links TRBV14 to TRBJ1-6, with D possibly being TRBD1 (6 bases). This receptor was identified in an adult in good health. This material consisted of peripheral blood, taken on day 0 of AZD1222 vaccination. The CDR3 sequence: CASSQLGARGSPLHF. The CDR3 bases are TGTGCCAGCAGCCAATTGGGGGCAAGAGGTTCACCCCTCCACTTT.